These T cell receptor beta chains were read from a single sample in a study of shared clonotypes between healthy human individuals. Assay used: immunoSEQ multiplex PCR; TCRdb lists only in-frame clones, some missing. The sample has hundreds of thousands of clones, 85% to 95% seen once. Sequencing was done on a sample of naive CD8+ T cells sorted from blood. The receptor source for this set is a woman aged 25 to 39 in good health. Both conserved end residues are part of each CDR3. The D gene is left open where the match is weak. The listing skips clone size in some rows; elsewhere it reads once, few, many or a size class.

>.|18|TRBJ2-7|TRBV4-1|.
CASSQDLFRVNGYYEQYF
TGCGCCAGCAGCCAAGATCTTTTCCGGGTAAACGGGTACTACGAGCAGTACTTC
>.|13|TRBJ2-7|TRBV28|.
CASRGQAHYEQYF
TGTGCCAGCAGGGGACAAGCTCACTACGAGCAGTACTTC
>.|15|TRBJ2-1|TRBV2|TRBD1
CASSAGTGSFNEQFF
TGTGCCAGCAGCGCCGGGACAGGGTCCTTCAATGAGCAGTTCTTC
>.|14|TRBJ2-3|TRBV10-3|.
CAISESIGTDTQYF
TGTGCCATCAGTGAGTCGATCGGGACAGATACGCAGTATTTT
>.|13|TRBJ2-1|TRBV7-8|TRBD1
CASSSTGGTEQFF
TGTGCCAGCAGCTCGACAGGGGGCACTGAGCAGTTCTTC
>.|14|TRBJ2-5|TRBV6-5|.
CASRDPGPVETQYF
TGTGCCAGCAGAGATCCGGGGCCCGTCGAGACCCAGTACTTC
>.|13|TRBJ1-5|TRBV4-1|.
CASSQGNNQPQHF
TGCGCCAGCAGCCAAGGGAACAATCAGCCCCAGCATTTT
>.|18|TRBJ1-5|TRBV21-1|.
CASSNRVLGITGRQPQHF
TGTGCCAGCAGCAACCGGGTTTTAGGCATCACAGGCCGTCAGCCCCAGCATTTT
>.|20|TRBJ2-1|TRBV29-1|.
CSVSLLPQDLLPRSYNEQFF
TGCAGCGTTAGCCTGCTACCCCAGGATTTACTACCACGCTCCTACAATGAGCAGTTCTTC
>.|15|TRBJ2-1|TRBV7-9|.
CASSPGGGSYNEQFF
TGTGCCAGCAGCCCCGGAGGAGGGTCCTACAATGAGCAGTTCTTC
>.|13|TRBJ1-1|TRBV28|.
CASSLTLNTEAFF
TGTGCCAGCAGTTTAACCCTGAACACTGAAGCTTTCTTT
>once|12|TRBJ2-1|TRBV19|TRBD1
CATDRDHNEQFF
TGTGCCACGGACAGGGACCACAATGAGCAGTTCTTC
>once|21|TRBJ2-5|TRBV28|.
CASSSLLNDYKGGADQETQYF
TGTGCCAGCAGTTCCCTACTAAATGACTACAAGGGCGGGGCGGATCAAGAGACCCAGTACTTC
>.|16|TRBJ2-3|TRBV19|TRBD2
CASSPGLAGPHPPQYF
TGTGCCAGTAGTCCGGGACTAGCGGGCCCTCATCCCCCGCAGTATTTT
>few|14|TRBJ2-7|TRBV10-3|.
CAVGTTPSSYEQYF
TGTGCCGTAGGGACGACCCCCTCCTCCTACGAGCAGTACTTC
>.|14|TRBJ2-7|TRBV5-5|.
CASSFYQGQTEQYF
TGTGCCAGCAGCTTCTACCAAGGACAGACCGAGCAGTACTTC
>.|15|TRBJ2-7|TRBV2|TRBD2
CASRVAGASSYEQYF
TGTGCCAGCAGGGTAGCGGGAGCAAGCTCCTACGAGCAGTACTTC
>.|16|TRBJ2-2|TRBV5-6|.
CASSLAYRVDTGELFF
TGTGCCAGCAGCTTGGCCTACAGGGTCGACACCGGGGAGCTGTTTTTT
>.|15|TRBJ2-1|TRBV27|TRBD2
CASTAIAGGDIEQFF
TGTGCCAGCACCGCCATAGCGGGGGGGGATATAGAGCAGTTCTTC